One sample yielded the 21 T cell receptor beta chains listed below, sequenced in a study of blood T cell repertoires in COVID-19. Method: immunoSEQ multiplex PCR; TCRdb's copy keeps in-frame clones and lacks some. The sample contains roughly 96,000 clones, 82% of which appear only once. The specimen sequenced was peripheral blood. These receptors were obtained from a man older than 75 with acute or convalescent COVID-19.

V and J are TRBV5-1 and TRBJ1-3; TRBD1 matches 9 bases. Trimming took 3 bases from V and 0 from J; bases not matched to a gene: 10. Germline CDR1 and CDR2: SGHRS and YFSETQ. CDR3 length: 18 residues. The CDR3 here is CASSWGTGRLASGNTIYF. DNA of the CDR3: TGCGCCAGCAGCTGGGGGACAGGGAGATTGGCCTCTGGAAACACCATATATTTT.

This clone was observed a single time. This chain links TRBV28 with TRBJ1-4; D unresolved. This CDR3 contains 13 residues. Trimming took off 6 bases at V and 8 bases at J, with 13 bases between the two ends. CDR1 and CDR2 (germline): MDHEN, SYDVKM. Written as DNA, the CDR3 is TGTGCCAGCAGCCTCCCAGTCCCCGAAAAACTGTTTTTT. Protein: CASSLPVPEKLFF.

The CDR3 nucleotides are TGTGCCAGCAGTTACGGAGGGGAAAATGAAAAACTGTTTTTT. Encoded protein: CASSYGGENEKLFF. This rearrangement joins TRBV6-2 or TRBV6-3 to TRBJ1-4, with D possibly being TRBD1 (5 bases). Trimming cost V 2 bases and J 5 bases, with 9 bases left between them. This CDR3 comprises 14 residues. Germline CDR1 MNHEY, CDR2 SVGEGT.

This chain connects TRBV6-5 to TRBJ1-2; tentatively, D is TRBD1 (6 bases). Germline V gives CDR1 MNHEY, CDR2 SVGAGI. The CDR3 is made up of 13 amino acids. Trimming removed 5 bases from V and 6 bases from J, with 13 bases in between. The CDR3 region is CASSPDGGHGYTF. CDR3 DNA sequence: TGTGCCAGCAGTCCGGACGGGGGGCATGGCTACACCTTC.

Only a few counts were recorded for this clone. The J gene is TRBJ1-5, the V gene TRBV6-5, with 8 bases that match TRBD1. CDR1 MNHEY and CDR2 SVGAGI come from the germline V gene. With V trimmed by 5 bases and J by 6 bases, 6 bases remained unmatched. This CDR3 is built from 14 residues. Here the CDR3 reads CASSPDRVLQPQHF. The CDR3 DNA reads as TGTGCCAGCAGTCCGGACAGGGTCCTTCAGCCCCAGCATTTT.

This rearrangement joins TRBV19 to TRBJ2-3; 7 nucleotides line up with TRBD1. Germline CDR1 reads LNHDA; CDR2 reads SQIVND (reference sequence). V lost 11 bases and J lost 6; bases outside the gene matches: 8. The CDR3 is 12 amino acids. The DNA of the CDR3 is TGTGCCGTCGGGACAGACAGGGATACGCAGTATTTT. Its translation is CAVGTDRDTQYF. The whole variable domain, remainder taken from reference TRBV19 and TRBJ2-3, is DGGITQSPKYLFRKEGQNVTLSCEQNLNHDAMYWYRQDPGQGLRLIYYSQIVNDFQKGDIAEGYSVSREKKESFPLTVTSAQKNPTAFYLCAVGTDRDTQYFGPGTRLTVL.

The chain combines TRBV4-3 with TRBJ1-2; 7 nucleotides align to TRBD1. CDR1 is LGHNA and CDR2 is YSLEER in the germline V gene. Trimming at V came to 2 bases and at J to 4 bases, leaving 7 bases not matched to a gene. The length of the CDR3 is 15 residues. This CDR3 is CASSQSRQGAYGYTF. As DNA, the CDR3 is TGCGCCAGCAGCCAAAGTCGACAGGGCGCCTATGGCTACACCTTC.

The count of this clone is one. The chain carries TRBV25-1 and TRBJ2-7; D gene uncertain. The CDR3 runs 11 residues. The germline V and J ends were trimmed by 4 bases and 4 bases, with 5 bases remaining between them. Germline-derived CDR1 and CDR2 are MGHDK and SYGVNS. CDR3: CASSALYEQYF. DNA of the CDR3: TGTGCCAGCAGTGCACTTTACGAGCAGTACTTC.

The chain employs TRBV29-1 and TRBJ2-3; 11 bases are shared with TRBD1. J lost 4 bases, V lost 4 bases, and 1 base had no gene match. CDR3 length: 13 amino acids. The V gene's germline CDR1 is SQVTM and CDR2 ANQGSEA. The CDR3 protein is CSVAGQGADTQYF. The CDR3 DNA reads as TGCAGCGTTGCGGGACAGGGGGCAGATACGCAGTATTTT.

V usage is TRBV6-5 and J usage is TRBJ2-3; a weak D match, TRBD2 (5 bases). The V end was cut by 2 bases, the J end by 2 bases, with 11 bases between. The CDR3 has 15 residues. Germline CDR1 reads MNHEY; CDR2 reads SVGAGI. The CDR3 DNA reads as TGTGCCAGCAGTTACGACCAGCGGAACACAGATACGCAGTATTTT. Protein: CASSYDQRNTDTQYF.

This chain connects TRBV7-6 to TRBJ2-2; the D gene is possibly TRBD1 (7 bases). This CDR3 contains 16 residues. Germline loops: CDR1 SGHVS, CDR2 FNYEAQ. V shed 6 bases and J shed 5 bases, with 19 bases lying between them. Written as DNA, the CDR3 is TGTGCCAGCAGGACAGGGACCGGAGGGGGAACCGGGGAGCTGTTTTTT. It encodes CASRTGTGGGTGELFF. Full variable domain (outside the CDR3, taken from reference TRBV7-6 and TRBJ2-2): GAGVSQSPRYKVTKRGQDVALRCDPISGHVSLYWYRQALGQGPEFLTYFNYEAQQDKSGLPNDRFSAERPEGSISTLTIQRTEQRDSAMYRCASRTGTGGGTGELFFGEGSRLTVL.

V gene TRBV9 combines with J gene TRBJ2-1; the D is unclear. Germline CDR1 is SGDLS and CDR2 is YYNGEE. The CDR3 loop spans 13 amino acids. The V and J ends lost 1 base and 8 bases respectively, with 10 bases between them. CDR3 sequence (DNA): TGTGCCAGCAGCGTAAGATTTCGGGATGAGCAGTTCTTC. Encoded protein: CASSVRFRDEQFF.

V is TRBV19 and J is TRBJ2-2, with TRBD2 matching over 9 bases. The V and J ends lost 4 bases and 1 base, in that order; junction bases with no gene match: 4. The CDR3 sequence is 16 residues long. The germline gives CDR1 LNHDA, CDR2 SQIVND (reference sequence). This chain's CDR3 is CASSTGTSRNTGELFF. The DNA of the CDR3 is TGTGCCAGTAGTACTGGGACTAGCAGGAACACCGGGGAGCTGTTTTTT. Variable domain in full (rest from reference TRBV19 and TRBJ2-2): DGGITQSPKYLFRKEGQNVTLSCEQNLNHDAMYWYRQDPGQGLRLIYYSQIVNDFQKGDIAEGYSVSREKKESFPLTVTSAQKNPTAFYLCASSTGTSRNTGELFFGEGSRLTVL.

The V and J genes are TRBV28 and TRBJ2-7; D possibly corresponds to TRBD1 (6 bases). Germline CDR1 and CDR2: MDHEN and SYDVKM. Trimming pared 6 bases from V and 7 bases from J, leaving 16 bases between. The length of the CDR3 is 13 residues. CDR3 bases: TGTGCCAGCAGGTACAGGGTATGGGGGGAGCAGTACTTC. Encoded protein: CASRYRVWGEQYF.

The chain uses TRBV20-1 and TRBJ2-2; 9 nucleotides agree with TRBD1. Germline loops: CDR1 DFQATT, CDR2 SNEGSKA (reference sequence). There are 16 residues in the CDR3. Germline trimming cut 3 bases from V and 0 bases from J; bases unmatched to any gene: 5. The CDR3 region has the DNA TGCAGTGCTAGTAAACAGGGGGCACCGAACACCGGGGAGCTGTTTTTT. Translating gives CSASKQGAPNTGELFF.

The chain uses TRBV4-3 and TRBJ2-2; 7 bases match TRBD2. Germline-derived CDR1 and CDR2 are LGHNA and YSLEER. This CDR3 comprises 14 residues. V shed 6 bases, J shed 3 bases, and the junction held 4 bases outside the gene matches. This chain's CDR3 is CASRGGRDTGELFF. The CDR3, as DNA: TGCGCCAGCAGGGGGGGGAGGGACACCGGGGAGCTGTTTTTT.

The chain carries TRBV5-1 and TRBJ1-2, with D possibly being TRBD1 (6 bases). The CDR3 runs to 15 residues. V gave up 0 bases and J gave up 0 bases, with 9 bases separating them. Germline CDR1 and CDR2: SGHRS and YFSETQ. DNA of the CDR3: TGCGCCAGCAGCTTGGGGGACACCTCTAACTATGGCTACACCTTC. It yields the protein CASSLGDTSNYGYTF.

The table lists this clone with many counts. V and J are TRBV5-6 and TRBJ1-5; possible D gene TRBD1, 5 bases. Germline V gene lookup returns CDR1 SGHDT and CDR2 YYEEEE. Trimming shortened V by 5 bases and J by 6 bases, and 9 bases separated the two germline ends. CDR3 length: 12 residues. The CDR3 spells CASSWGGQPQHF. The CDR3, as DNA: TGTGCCAGCAGTTGGGGGGGTCAGCCCCAGCATTTT.

The V call is TRBV28, the J call TRBJ2-3, with a weak D call TRBD2 (7 bases). The CDR3 runs 13 residues. Trimming took off 11 bases at V and 4 bases at J, with 16 bases between the two ends. Germline CDR1 is MDHEN and CDR2 is SYDVKM. CDR3 nucleotides: TGTGCCGAAGGGGGGGGCCAGTCAGATACGCAGTATTTT. Encoded protein: CAEGGGQSDTQYF. Supplemented by reference TRBV28 and TRBJ2-3, the full variable domain reads DVKVTQSSRYLVKRTGEKVFLECVQDMDHENMFWYRQDPGLGLRLIYFSYDVKMKEKGDIPEGYSVSREKKERFSLILESASTNQTSMYLCAEGGGQSDTQYFGPGTRLTVL.

This chain links TRBV7-2 with TRBJ1-1; a possible D gene is TRBD1 (5 bases). V was clipped by 8 bases and J by 1 base, with 11 bases between them. The V gene's germline CDR1 is SGHTA and CDR2 FQGNSA. CDR3 length: 13 residues. The CDR3: CASRLGANTEAFF. CDR3 nucleotide sequence: TGTGCCAGCCGTCTAGGGGCGAACACTGAAGCTTTCTTT.

This clone was counted a single time. V and J are TRBV9 and TRBJ2-3; TRBD2 agrees at 9 bases. The CDR3 sequence is 16 residues long. Germline V gives CDR1 SGDLS, CDR2 YYNGEE. Trimming took 4 bases from V and 5 from J; bases not matched to a gene: 11. The CDR3, as DNA: TGTGCCAGCAGCAAATCGTTAGCGGGAGTGGAAGATACGCAGTATTTT. Encoded protein: CASSKSLAGVEDTQYF.